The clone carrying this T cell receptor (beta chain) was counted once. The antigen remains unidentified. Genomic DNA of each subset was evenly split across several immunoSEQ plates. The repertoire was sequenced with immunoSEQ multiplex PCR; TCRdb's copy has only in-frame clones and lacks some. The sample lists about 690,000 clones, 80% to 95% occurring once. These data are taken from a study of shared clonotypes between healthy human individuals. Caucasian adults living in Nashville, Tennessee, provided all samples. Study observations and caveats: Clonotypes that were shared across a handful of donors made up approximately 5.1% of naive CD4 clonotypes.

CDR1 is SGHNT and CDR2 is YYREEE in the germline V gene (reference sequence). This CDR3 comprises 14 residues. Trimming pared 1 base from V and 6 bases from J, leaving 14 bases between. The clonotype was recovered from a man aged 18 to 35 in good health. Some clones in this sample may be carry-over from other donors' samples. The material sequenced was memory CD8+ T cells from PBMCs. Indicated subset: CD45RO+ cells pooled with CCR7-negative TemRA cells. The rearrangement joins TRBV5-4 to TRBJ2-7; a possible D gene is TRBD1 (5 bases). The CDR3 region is CASSLMGQEPEQYF. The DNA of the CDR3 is TGTGCCAGCAGCTTGATGGGGCAGGAACCCGAGCAGTACTTC.